The following is a T cell receptor (beta chain) sequence with its context. The J segment lost 0 bases and the V segment lost 10 bases, leaving 13 bases of the junction unmatched. This CDR3 has 16 amino acids. A second PCR of about 6 to 11 cycles used a sample-barcoded 5' primer and a J-beta primer mix. Tags on each cDNA molecule came from a template-switch adaptor with 12 random nucleotides. TCRdb reanalysed the 5' RACE reads using MiXCR and keeps one entry per CDR3 protein. The profile shows 1.5 million to 2 million distinct CDR3 sequences, 28% of them singletons. These data originate in a study of blood T cells in healthy people across ages. The draw of peripheral blood yielded approximately 11 milliliters from each donor. Per sample, a minimum of 6.5 million PBMCs were isolated. Total RNA extraction produced at least 5.5 micrograms (per sample) for the study.

The sample taken for sequencing was blood. The chain uses TRBV12-3 or TRBV12-4 and TRBJ2-3, with 7 bases that match TRBD2. The receptor's source is a young woman in good health. The DNA of the CDR3 is TGTGCCAACACCCTCTTTAGCGGGTTGAGCACAGATACGCAGTATTTT. This gives the protein CANTLFSGLSTDTQYF.